This T cell receptor beta chain was sequenced during a study of OX40 agonist ivuxolimab in advanced cancers. A word on this clone: Its antigen remains unknown.

General observations from the study: Among the least clonally expanded were partial responders at 0.1-3.0 mg/kg.

Trimming stripped 7 bases from V and 6 bases from J, with 14 bases between. There are 12 residues in the CDR3. The germline V gene has CDR1 GTSNPN and CDR2 SVGIG (reference sequence). TCRdb's copy holds only in-frame clones and misses some; the assay was immunoSEQ multiplex PCR. Of roughly 73,000 clones in the sample, around 90% were seen once. J is TRBJ2-3 and V is TRBV30; D is perhaps TRBD2 (6 bases). This TCR derives from an adult with an advanced solid tumor such as melanoma, head and neck, liver or kidney cancer. This material consisted of CD4+ or CD8+ T cells sorted from blood, taken in a trial of the OX40 agonist ivuxolimab. Here the CDR3 reads CAYGGSRDTQYF. CDR3 nucleotide sequence: TGTGCCTATGGAGGGAGTCGGGATACGCAGTATTTT. The whole variable domain, filled in from reference TRBV30 and TRBJ2-3, reads SQTIHQWPATLVQPVGSPLSLECTVEGTSNPNLYWYRQAAGRGLQLLFYSVGIGQISSEVPQNLSASRPQDRQFILSSKKLLLSDSGFYLCAYGGSRDTQYFGPGTRLTVL.